This TCR beta chain was sequenced for a study of cytomegalovirus exposure and HLA in healthy donors. It was with 60 Vbeta and 13 Jbeta primers that the PCR ran. Assay: immunoSEQ multiplex PCR; the TCRdb copy retains only in-frame clones and omits some. The sample includes some 43,000 clones. The CDR3 is made up of 11 amino acids. Germline V gene lookup returns CDR1 DFQATT and CDR2 SNEGSKA (reference sequence). V was cut by 6 bases and J by 8 bases, with 11 bases left in between. The rearrangement uses TRBV20-1 and TRBJ1-3; D ambiguous. The sequencing input was PBMCs. This clonotype originated in a woman aged 25 to 45 in good health and CMV-seronegative. Here the CDR3 reads CSATRGDTIYF. As DNA, the CDR3 is TGCAGTGCCACAAGAGGAGACACCATATATTTT.